These 3 T cell receptor beta chains originate from one sample sequenced in a study of tumor-infiltrating lymphocytes in primary liver carcinoma. Bulk tissue was left unsorted, and RNA and DNA were co-extracted from about 20-30 mg of it. With 400 to 550 ng total RNA as template and a constant-region primer, TCR beta cDNA was made. Generation of the TCR beta libraries relied on three nested multiplex PCR rounds using slightly modified ARM-PCR. Two initial PCR rounds of roughly 10 cycles each paired TRBV1-TRBV30 forward primers with a C-beta reverse primer. TCRdb used MiXCR to reprocess the multiplex PCR reads, holding one entry per CDR3 protein. The sample shows some 190,000 distinct CDR3 sequences, about 82% of them seen only once. Input material: tumor tissue from primary liver carcinoma. These TCRs come from a man aged 40-50 years with primary liver carcinoma and hepatitis B virus infection.

Worth noting for this clonotype: The conserved closing phenylalanine or tryptophan is absent in this CDR3, likely reflecting a read error. It is unclear where the CDR3 begins or ends on the DNA, so no DNA is shown, and the CDR3 is as TCRdb lists it. The chain recombines TRBV6-2 or TRBV6-3 with TRBJ2-1; the table names TRBD1, a call not compared with the DNA. CDR1 and CDR2 (germline): MNHEY, SVGEGT. The CDR3 length is 16 residues, termini included. CDR3 protein: CASSSPGQGTYNEQFS.

In regard to this clonotype: Germline is not matched at one junction end, which may reflect a read error. The CDR3 sequence: CASSVGGDRGISLSGANVLAF. As DNA, the CDR3 is TGTGCCAGCAGCGTCGGGGGAGACAGGGGCATTTCCCTCTCTGGGGCCAACGTCCTGGCTTTC. The chain has TRBV11-2 and TRBJ2-6, with 8 bases identical to TRBD1. CDR1 is SGHAT, CDR2 FQNNGV, per germline. The CDR3 totals 21 residues.

For this clonotype: Mismatch with germline at one junction end may stem from a read error. The CDR3 spells CASIGQVGGEQYF. CDR3 nucleotides: TGCGCCAGCATCGGACAAGTTGGGGGCGAGCAGTACTTC. V gene TRBV6-5 combines with J gene TRBJ2-7; D tentatively fits TRBD1 or TRBD2 (5 bases each). Looked up from germline, CDR1 is MNHEY and CDR2 is SVGAGI. This CDR3 region has 13 residues.